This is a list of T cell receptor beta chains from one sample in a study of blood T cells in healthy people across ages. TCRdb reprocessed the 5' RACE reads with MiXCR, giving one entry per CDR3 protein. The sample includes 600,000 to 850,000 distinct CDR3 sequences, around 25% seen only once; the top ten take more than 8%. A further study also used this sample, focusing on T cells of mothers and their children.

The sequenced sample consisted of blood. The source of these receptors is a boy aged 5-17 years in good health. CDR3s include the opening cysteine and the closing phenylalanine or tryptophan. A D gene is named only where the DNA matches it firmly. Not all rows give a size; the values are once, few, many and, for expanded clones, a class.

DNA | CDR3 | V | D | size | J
TGTGCTAGCAGCCCGCGGACAGAGGAGCAAGAGACCCAGTACTTC | CASSPRTEEQETQYF | TRBV7-7 | - | - | TRBJ2-5
TGTGCCAGCAGTTTTCGACTAACGGAGACCCAGTACTTC | CASSFRLTETQYF | TRBV12-3/TRBV12-4 | - | - | TRBJ2-5
TGTGCCAGCAGTCCGAGAACCCAAATCGAAAACATTCAGTACTTC | CASSPRTQIENIQYF | TRBV6-6 | - | - | TRBJ2-4
TGTGCCAGCAGCCGCTGGACAGACAGCAATCAGCCCCAGCATTTT | CASSRWTDSNQPQHF | TRBV5-5 | - | few | TRBJ1-5
TGCGGTGCCGGGACGCTCGAAGAGACCCAGTACTTC | CGAGTLEETQYF | TRBV20-1 | - | - | TRBJ2-5
TGTGCCGCCAGCAGAACCCGATTGAACAGCACAGATACGCAGTATTTT | CAASRTRLNSTDTQYF | TRBV15 | - | - | TRBJ2-3
TGTGCCAGCGCCCCCGACGCTAACTATGGCTACACCTTC | CASAPDANYGYTF | TRBV2 | - | - | TRBJ1-2
TGTGCCAGCAGTGACCTGACCCCTTTAGACACTGAAGCTTTCTTT | CASSDLTPLDTEAFF | TRBV2 | - | - | TRBJ1-1
TGTGCCAGCAGTGCGGATCATTTGGCCAAAAACATTCAGTACTTC | CASSADHLAKNIQYF | TRBV2 | - | few | TRBJ2-4
TGCGCCAGCAGCTTGTGGGGGGAGAGAACAGATACGCAGTATTTT | CASSLWGERTDTQYF | TRBV5-1 | - | few | TRBJ2-3
TGCAGCGTTGTGGAGCGAGAGACCCAGTACTTC | CSVVERETQYF | TRBV29-1 | - | - | TRBJ2-5
TGTGCCAGTACCCCGCCGGGGGCGGCAACAGATACGCAGTATTTT | CASTPPGAATDTQYF | TRBV19 | - | few | TRBJ2-3
TGTGCCAGCAGCCAAGGGACAGACTTGTTCTACGAGCAGTACTTC | CASSQGTDLFYEQYF | TRBV3-1 | - | few | TRBJ2-7
TGTGCCAGCAGCGGTCAGGACGGGAGGACCCAGTACTTC | CASSGQDGRTQYF | TRBV9 | - | - | TRBJ2-5
TGTGCCAGCAGCTTGCCGACTAGCGGGAGCTACGAGCAGTACTTC | CASSLPTSGSYEQYF | TRBV5-5 | TRBD2 | few | TRBJ2-7
TGTGCCAGCAGTGAAGGTTCACCCCTCCACTTT | CASSEGSPLHF | TRBV25-1 | - | few | TRBJ1-6
TGTGCCAGCAGCCAAGCAGGGACAGGAGCCTACGAGCAGTACTTC | CASSQAGTGAYEQYF | TRBV14 | TRBD1 | few | TRBJ2-7
TGTGCCAGCACCCCCTCCCTTGAGCGGGGGGGCATGTTGGGGACCCAGTACTTC | CASTPSLERGGMLGTQYF | TRBV6-1 | TRBD2 | few | TRBJ2-5
TGTGCCAGCAGCTTAGATCGGGGGGCCCCCTACAATGAGCAGTTCTTC | CASSLDRGAPYNEQFF | TRBV7-9 | - | few | TRBJ2-1
TGTGCCAGCAGCTCGCGGACTAGCGGGATTTACAATGAGCAGTTCTTC | CASSSRTSGIYNEQFF | TRBV11-1 | TRBD2 | - | TRBJ2-1
TGTGCCAGCAGCCCCCATTTGGTGAAGCTTGAGCAGTTCTTC | CASSPHLVKLEQFF | TRBV7-3 | - | - | TRBJ2-1
TGTGCCAGCAGCTTAGGCGGGACTAGCGGGGTGAATGAGCAGTTCTTC | CASSLGGTSGVNEQFF | TRBV7-2 | TRBD2 | few | TRBJ2-1
TGTGCCAACGGCCTCACAGATACGCAGTATTTT | CANGLTDTQYF | TRBV7-8 | - | few | TRBJ2-3
TGTGCCAGCAGATTGGGACAGGGGGCTTATGAGCAGTTCTTC | CASRLGQGAYEQFF | TRBV28 | TRBD1 | - | TRBJ2-1
TGTGCCAGCAGTTTAGTGTGGAAGGAACATGGCTACACCTTC | CASSLVWKEHGYTF | TRBV28 | - | - | TRBJ1-2
TGCGCCAGCAGCAGCTTCGCGGGAAGCAATCAGCCCCAGCATTTT | CASSSFAGSNQPQHF | TRBV4-1 | - | few | TRBJ1-5
TGCGCCAGCAGCCAAGATGTCACAGGGGACATGAACACTGAAGCTTTCTTT | CASSQDVTGDMNTEAFF | TRBV4-3 | TRBD1 | - | TRBJ1-1
TGCGCCAGCAGCTCGTCGGGGGGGACGAGGTACGAGCAGTACTTC | CASSSSGGTRYEQYF | TRBV5-1 | TRBD2 | - | TRBJ2-7
TGCGCCAGCAGCCAAGATAGGGGCCACGAGCAGTACTTC | CASSQDRGHEQYF | TRBV4-1 | - | few | TRBJ2-7
TGCGCCTGCAGCCAGCCCGACAATGAGCAGTTCTTC | CACSQPDNEQFF | TRBV5-1 | - | - | TRBJ2-1
TGTGCCACCCGACAGGGCCCCTACGAGCAGTACTTC | CATRQGPYEQYF | TRBV27 | TRBD1 | few | TRBJ2-7
TGTGCCAGCAGCACAGGACAGGGGACAAAAGAGACCCAGTACTTC | CASSTGQGTKETQYF | TRBV12-3/TRBV12-4 | TRBD1 | - | TRBJ2-5
TGTGCCAGCCCCAGGGGAAACACCATATATTTT | CASPRGNTIYF | TRBV12-3/TRBV12-4 | - | - | TRBJ1-3
TGTGCCAGCAGTTTACAGGCAGGGGGCCACGAGCAGTACTTC | CASSLQAGGHEQYF | TRBV28 | TRBD1 | few | TRBJ2-7
TGCAGTGCTCCCCTGACCGAAAACTATGGCTACACCTTC | CSAPLTENYGYTF | TRBV20-1 | - | - | TRBJ1-2
TGTGCCAGCAGTTTAGAAGAGCAGGGGGCGGAGCAGTACTTC | CASSLEEQGAEQYF | TRBV13 | TRBD1 | - | TRBJ2-7
TGCAGCGTTGTCGGGACTTCGGAGACCCAGTACTTC | CSVVGTSETQYF | TRBV29-1 | - | few | TRBJ2-5
TGCAGTGCTTTATCTAGACAGACTGAAAAACTGTTTTTT | CSALSRQTEKLFF | TRBV20-1 | - | - | TRBJ1-4
TGTGCCTGCAGCTTAGGTGGCCGCAGCCAGGAGGCCCAGTACTTC | CACSLGGRSQEAQYF | TRBV7-6 | - | - | TRBJ2-5
TGCGCCAGCAGCCAAGGTGGGGCTGGGGCCAACGTCCTGACTTTC | CASSQGGAGANVLTF | TRBV4-3 | - | few | TRBJ2-6
TGTGCCAGCAGCGACTCACTTACAGGGGAGGATTTGGACACTGAAGCTTTCTTT | CASSDSLTGEDLDTEAFF | TRBV7-9 | TRBD1 | - | TRBJ1-1
TGTGCCAGCAGCTCACGGGATGAAACGGAAAAACTGTTTTTT | CASSSRDETEKLFF | TRBV7-9 | - | few | TRBJ1-4
TGTGCCAGCAGCCAAGATCCAGGACAAGAGACCCAGTACTTC | CASSQDPGQETQYF | TRBV4-1 | - | many | TRBJ2-5
TGTGCCAGCAGCTACGGTATACAGGGGCCCCTGGATGAGCAGTTCTTC | CASSYGIQGPLDEQFF | TRBV5-8 | TRBD1 | few | TRBJ2-1
TGTGCCAGCAGGGTACAGGGAATGGCTGAAGCTTTCTTT | CASRVQGMAEAFF | TRBV6-6 | - | - | TRBJ1-1
TGTGCCAGCAGCGTGGGACTAGCGGATAGCACAGATACGCAGTATTTT | CASSVGLADSTDTQYF | TRBV14 | TRBD2 | few | TRBJ2-3
TGTGCCAGCATGGCCCGGGGGGATGTCACAGATACGCAGTATTTT | CASMARGDVTDTQYF | TRBV7-9 | TRBD2 | - | TRBJ2-3
TGTGCCATCAGTGAGTCGACGGCTAGCGGGACCTACAATGAGCAGTTCTTC | CAISESTASGTYNEQFF | TRBV10-3 | TRBD2 | - | TRBJ2-1
TGTGCCAGCAGCCCCGCAGGGGGGAGGTACAATGAGCAGTTCTTC | CASSPAGGRYNEQFF | TRBV12-3/TRBV12-4 | - | - | TRBJ2-1
TGTGCCAGCAGCTTAGTTGCCAGGCAAGAGACCCAGTACTTC | CASSLVARQETQYF | TRBV7-2 | - | - | TRBJ2-5
TGCAGTGCTAGTAATAGGGACAATGAAAAACTGTTTTTT | CSASNRDNEKLFF | TRBV20-1 | - | - | TRBJ1-4
TGCGCCAGCAGCCAAGGCAGCAATCCCCACAATGAGCAGTTCTTC | CASSQGSNPHNEQFF | TRBV4-1 | - | - | TRBJ2-1
TGTGCCAGTACAGGGGGCGGGGGTTCCTACAATGAGCAGTTCTTC | CASTGGGGSYNEQFF | TRBV19 | - | - | TRBJ2-1
TGCAGTGCTAAGACGAAGGGAATCTGGAATGAGCAGTTCTTC | CSAKTKGIWNEQFF | TRBV20-1 | - | few | TRBJ2-1
TGCGCCAGCAGCTTAGTCAGGGAAACGGAGACCCAGTACTTC | CASSLVRETETQYF | TRBV5-1 | - | - | TRBJ2-5
TGTGCCAGCAGCCTAGCGGGAGCCCCTTTGGATGAGCAGTTCTTC | CASSLAGAPLDEQFF | TRBV2 | TRBD2 | few | TRBJ2-1
TGTGCCAGCAGCTTAGAGGAGGGACTCTCTGGAAACACCATATATTTT | CASSLEEGLSGNTIYF | TRBV7-6 | - | - | TRBJ1-3
TGTGCCAGCAGAAATGGACTAGCGGGCAATGAGCAGTTCTTC | CASRNGLAGNEQFF | TRBV12-3/TRBV12-4 | TRBD2 | - | TRBJ2-1
TGTGCCAGCAGCACCCTCTCGGATCAGCCCCAGCATTTT | CASSTLSDQPQHF | TRBV28 | - | - | TRBJ1-5
TGTGCCAGCGAAGTTGTAGCGGGAGGGATCAGCATTCAGTACTTC | CASEVVAGGISIQYF | TRBV4-2 | TRBD2 | few | TRBJ2-4